This T cell receptor beta chain was obtained from a study of T-cell reconstitution after alpha-beta-depleted transplantation in children. Overall study findings and caveats: One year post-transplant, T-cell counts and diversity were largely derived from T cells produced anew. There were reportedly several hundred expanded graft clones from which alpha-beta T cells came about two months after transplant.

The CDR3 loop spans 15 amino acids. Trimming stripped 1 base from V and 0 bases from J, with 11 bases between. The germline gives CDR1 DFQATT, CDR2 SNEGSKA (reference sequence). There are many counts of this clonotype. Its cognate antigen is unknown. Unique molecular identifiers were used to barcode this TCRbeta library. A single record per CDR3 protein comes from TCRdb applying MiXCR to the PCR reads. Of about 580,000 distinct CDR3 sequences in the sample, approximately 22% were seen once. The receptor was derived from a boy less than two years old who had a stem cell transplant for acute myeloid leukemia, so the T cells may come from the graft donor. The chain recombines TRBV20-1 with TRBJ2-3; D not resolved. The sequencing used PBMCs, mostly from graft donor cells, collected 360 days after TCRalphabeta/CD19-depleted stem cell transplant. In DNA, the CDR3 is TGCAGTGCTAGAGGGTTTGGAGCTAGCACAGATACGCAGTATTTT. Residues: CSARGFGASTDTQYF.